These 4 T cell receptor beta chains share one sample of origin, sequenced in a study of cytomegalovirus exposure and HLA in healthy donors. The protocol was immunoSEQ multiplex PCR, while the TCRdb copy is restricted to in-frame clones and leaves out a portion. Of 99,000 or so clones in the sample, about 88% were seen once. Sequenced input: PBMCs. All receptors come from a woman aged 18-30 years in good health and CMV-seropositive.

The rearrangement links TRBV11-2 to TRBJ2-7, with 9 bases aligning to TRBD2. The ends lost 5 bases at V and 3 bases at J; junction bases unmatched: 8. Germline V gives CDR1 SGHAT, CDR2 FQNNGV. The CDR3 has 15 amino acids. The CDR3 DNA sequence: TGTGCCAGCAGCCGGAGACTAGCGGACAGCTACGAGCAGTACTTC. It is translated as CASSRRLADSYEQYF.

This sequence joins TRBV2 and TRBJ1-4; the D gene is possibly TRBD1 (6 bases). The CDR3 is made up of 15 amino acids. The germline V gene has CDR1 SNHLY and CDR2 FYNNEI. The germline V and J ends were trimmed by 7 bases and 6 bases, with 18 bases remaining between them. CDR3 bases: TGTGCCAGCACCAAGTGGGGGCTCCGGGATGAAAAACTGTTTTTT. This encodes CASTKWGLRDEKLFF.

V is TRBV5-1 and J is TRBJ1-1; 9 bases fit TRBD1. V lost 4 bases and J lost 5; bases outside the gene matches: 15. Germline-derived CDR1 and CDR2 are SGHRS and YFSETQ. The CDR3 is 17 amino acids. For the CDR3, the DNA is TGCGCCAGCAGCCCCGTCCCGGGACAGGGAGGGGGAACTGAAGCTTTCTTT. It codes for CASSPVPGQGGGTEAFF. Based on the CDR3 plus reference TRBV5-1 and TRBJ1-1, the full variable domain is KAGVTQTPRYLIKTRGQQVTLSCSPISGHRSVSWYQQTPGQGLQFLFEYFSETQRNKGNFPGRFSGRQFSNSRSEMNVSTLELGDSALYLCASSPVPGQGGGTEAFFGQGTRLTVV.

This chain links TRBV29-1 with TRBJ2-3; perhaps TRBD1 as D (5 bases). This CDR3 comprises 10 residues. Per germline, CDR1 SQVTM and CDR2 ANQGSEA. Trimming cost V 4 bases and J 6 bases, with 5 bases left between them. The CDR3 sequence: CSVAGDTQYF. DNA of the CDR3: TGCAGCGTTGCAGGGGATACGCAGTATTTT.